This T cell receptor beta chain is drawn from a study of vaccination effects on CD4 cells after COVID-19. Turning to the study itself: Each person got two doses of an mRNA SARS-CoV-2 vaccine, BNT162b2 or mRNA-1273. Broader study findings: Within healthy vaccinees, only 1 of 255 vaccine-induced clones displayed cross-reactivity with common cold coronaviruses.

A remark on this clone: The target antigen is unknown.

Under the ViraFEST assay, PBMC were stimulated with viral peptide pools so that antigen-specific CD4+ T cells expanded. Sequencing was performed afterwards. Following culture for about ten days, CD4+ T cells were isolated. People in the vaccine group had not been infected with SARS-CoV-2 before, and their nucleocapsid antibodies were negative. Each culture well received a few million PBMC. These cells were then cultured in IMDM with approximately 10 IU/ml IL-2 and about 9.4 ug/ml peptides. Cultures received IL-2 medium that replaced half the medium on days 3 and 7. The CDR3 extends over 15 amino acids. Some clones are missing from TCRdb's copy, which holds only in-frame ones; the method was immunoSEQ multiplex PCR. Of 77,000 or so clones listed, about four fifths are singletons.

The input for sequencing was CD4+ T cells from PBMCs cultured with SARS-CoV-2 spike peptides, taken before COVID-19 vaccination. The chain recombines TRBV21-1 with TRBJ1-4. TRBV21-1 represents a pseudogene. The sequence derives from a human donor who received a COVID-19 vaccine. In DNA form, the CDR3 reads TGTGAGTTCAAGTCCCACCAATGTGCTAATGAAAAACTGTTTTTT. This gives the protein CEFKSHQCANEKLFF.